This T cell receptor (beta chain) stems from a study of identical twins. Study results and limitations: Where out-of-frame alpha sequences were twin-shared, they showed excess low generation probability. Models predicted less out-of-frame TCR alpha sharing in monozygotic twins than was found. A partial confounding effect on zero-insertion analyses could come from invariant MAIT and iNKT cells.

This CDR3 comprises 12 residues. Germline V gene sequence: CDR1 ENHRY, CDR2 SYGVKD. Trimming took off 5 bases at V and 4 bases at J, with 8 bases between the two ends. Notes on this clonotype: Its antigen is as yet unknown.

cDNA carried unique molecular identifiers, and a universal primer site was added by template switching. Each CDR3 protein is one row after TCRdb ran MiXCR on the 5' RACE reads. This table holds 400,000 or so distinct CDR3 sequences, 7% to 9.5% found once. The TCR comes from a woman between 45 and 60 years old in good health. Sequencing was done on a sample of naive T cells sorted from blood. The rearrangement joins TRBV10-3 to TRBJ1-1; D is ambiguous. The CDR3 here is CAISTGVTEAFF. CDR3 in DNA: TGTGCCATCAGTACGGGAGTCACTGAAGCTTTCTTT.